This T cell receptor beta chain was retrieved from a study of blood T cell repertoires in COVID-19. Study as a whole: Collection of acute and convalescent COVID-19 samples took place in the United States, Italy and Spain. PBMCs, B-cell-depleted T cells, or T cells were the source of the cDNA or gDNA that made up the material.

The table came from immunoSEQ multiplex PCR; TCRdb's copy has only in-frame clones and leaves some out. This table has about 49,000 clones, 86% appearing once. Germline V CDR1 and CDR2: MNHEY, SVGAGI. The ends were cut back, 7 bases at V and 5 bases at J, with 20 bases in the middle. CDR3 length: 15 amino acids. The specimen was peripheral blood. The receptor was derived from a middle-aged man with active COVID-19. The gene calls are TRBV6-5 and TRBJ2-5; possibly TRBD2 for D (7 bases). CDR3 amino acids: CASTLWRGGRETQYF. The CDR3 nucleotides read TGTGCCAGCACCCTCTGGAGGGGGGGCCGGGAGACCCAGTACTTC.